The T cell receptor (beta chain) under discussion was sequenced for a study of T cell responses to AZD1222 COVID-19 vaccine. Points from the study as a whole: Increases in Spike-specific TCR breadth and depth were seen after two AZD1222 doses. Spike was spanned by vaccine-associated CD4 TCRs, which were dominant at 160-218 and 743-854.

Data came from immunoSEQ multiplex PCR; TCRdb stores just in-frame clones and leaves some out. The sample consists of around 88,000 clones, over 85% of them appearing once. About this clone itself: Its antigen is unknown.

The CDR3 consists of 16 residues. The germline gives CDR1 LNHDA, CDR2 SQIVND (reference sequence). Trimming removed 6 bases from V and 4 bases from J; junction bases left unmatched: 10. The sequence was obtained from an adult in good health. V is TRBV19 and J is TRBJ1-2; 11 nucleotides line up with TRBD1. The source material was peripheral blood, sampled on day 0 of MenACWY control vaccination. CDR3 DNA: TGTGCCAGTAGCGGGACAGGGGGGCTTGTAGTCTATGGCTACACCTTC. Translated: CASSGTGGLVVYGYTF.